This is a list of T cell receptor beta chains from one sample in a study of OX40 agonist ivuxolimab in advanced cancers. TCRdb's table, derived via immunoSEQ multiplex PCR, lists solely in-frame clones and lacks some. The table has 15,000 to 25,000 clones, approximately 91% seen once. The input for sequencing was CD4+ or CD8+ T cells sorted from blood, taken in a trial of the OX40 agonist ivuxolimab. The receptor source for this set is an adult with an advanced solid tumor such as melanoma, head and neck, liver or kidney cancer. The CDR3 runs from the conserved cysteine through the conserved F or W. A D gene is named only where the DNA matches it firmly. Only part of the rows carry a size: once, few, many, or a class if the clone is expanded.

v_gene	d_gene	abundance	j_gene	CDR3nt	CDR3aa
TRBV4-3	TRBD1	NA	TRBJ2-5	TGCGCCAGCAGCCAAGGGACAGGGGTAGGAGAGACCCAGTACTTC	CASSQGTGVGETQYF
TRBV7-9	NA	NA	TRBJ2-7	TGTGCCAGCAGCCAGCTGGGGGGAGAGCAGTACTTC	CASSQLGGEQYF
TRBV30	NA	NA	TRBJ2-1	TGTGCCTGGAACCAGGGGGAGCGGAGGGGCAATGAGCAGTTCTTC	CAWNQGERRGNEQFF
TRBV9	NA	few	TRBJ2-1	TGTGCCAGCAGCGTAGGGGCCTCCACAGGGTTTGGGCAGGTCCCTTACAATGAGCAGTTCTTC	CASSVGASTGFGQVPYNEQFF
TRBV2	TRBD2	NA	TRBJ2-1	TGTGCCAGCAGTGAACTAGCGGGAGTATACAATGAGCAGTTCTTC	CASSELAGVYNEQFF
TRBV27	NA	NA	TRBJ2-7	TGTGCCAGCAGCGAGATCGGAGGGGTCGAGCAGTACTTC	CASSEIGGVEQYF
TRBV6-1	TRBD1	NA	TRBJ2-2	TGTGCCAGCAGGGACGGACAGGGCCACGCCGGGGAGCTGTTTTTT	CASRDGQGHAGELFF
TRBV14	NA	NA	TRBJ2-7	TGTGCCAGCAGCCTCAATTTCTACGAGCAGTACTTC	CASSLNFYEQYF
TRBV4-3	TRBD2	NA	TRBJ2-7	TGCGCCAGCAGCCAAGGACTAGCGGGAACCTACGAGCAGTACTTC	CASSQGLAGTYEQYF
TRBV27	TRBD2	NA	TRBJ2-1	TGTGCCAGCAGTTTCATGACTAGCGGGAGCTCCCATGAGCAGTTCTTC	CASSFMTSGSSHEQFF
TRBV18	NA	NA	TRBJ2-7	TGTGCCAGCTCACCACCGGACTCCTACGAGCAGTACTTC	CASSPPDSYEQYF
TRBV28	NA	NA	TRBJ2-5	TGTGCCAGCAGTTTGGGGGGGGCTGGGGAGACCCAGTACTTC	CASSLGGAGETQYF
TRBV6-1	TRBD2	NA	TRBJ2-7	TGTGCCAGCAGGGCGGGACTAGCCTACGAGCAGTACTTC	CASRAGLAYEQYF
TRBV7-9	TRBD1	NA	TRBJ2-4	TGTGCCAGCAGCTTCGTACAGGGGATGGCGGAAAACATTCAGTACTTC	CASSFVQGMAENIQYF
TRBV15	NA	NA	TRBJ2-1	TGTGCCACCAGCAAGTCCGGCGGGGTCAACAATGAGCAGTTCTTC	CATSKSGGVNNEQFF
TRBV7-9	NA	NA	TRBJ2-1	TGTGCCAGCAGCTTAGCAAGCATAGGCAATGAGCAGTTCTTC	CASSLASIGNEQFF
TRBV18	NA	NA	TRBJ1-1	TGTGCCAGCTCACCACCGAGCGGGGGGTTGAATGAAGCTTTCTTT	CASSPPSGGLNEAFF
TRBV4-1	TRBD2	NA	TRBJ2-3	TGCGCCAGCAGCCAAGTGGCTAGCGGGAGCCCCGTGGATACGCAGTATTTT	CASSQVASGSPVDTQYF
TRBV7-9	TRBD2	NA	TRBJ2-5	TGTGCCAGCAGCCCCCGACAGAAGCGGGAGGAGGGGACCCAGTACTTC	CASSPRQKREEGTQYF
TRBV9	NA	NA	TRBJ2-7	TGTGCCAGCAGCGTAGGGAGCAGATTTATTTACGAGCAGTACTTC	CASSVGSRFIYEQYF
TRBV7-9	NA	NA	TRBJ2-5	TGTGCCAGCAGCTTAGCCCTACCGGGAGCGGCCCAAGAGACCCAGTACTTC	CASSLALPGAAQETQYF
TRBV11-2	NA	NA	TRBJ1-3	TGTGCCAGCAGCTTAGATCCCTCGGACTCTATCCCGGGAAACACCATATATTTT	CASSLDPSDSIPGNTIYF
TRBV6-5	NA	NA	TRBJ1-5	TGTGCCAGCAGCCGGGGAGTTAATCAGCCCCAGCATTTT	CASSRGVNQPQHF
TRBV10-1	TRBD2	once	TRBJ2-1	TGCGCCAGCAGTGAGTCACGCGGGAGGGTCCGTAATGAGCAGTTCTTC	CASSESRGRVRNEQFF
TRBV19	TRBD2	NA	TRBJ2-3	TGTGCCAGTAGTATGGTGAACCTAGCGGGAGGACCAGATACGCAGTATTTT	CASSMVNLAGGPDTQYF
TRBV19	NA	NA	TRBJ1-2	TGTGCCAGTAGTATAGTAGGACAGAACTATGGCTACACCTTC	CASSIVGQNYGYTF
TRBV30	NA	NA	TRBJ2-5	TGTGCCTGGAGTACAGCAATGGAGACCCAGTACTTC	CAWSTAMETQYF
TRBV19	NA	NA	TRBJ2-7	TGTGCCAGTAGTATGCGGCTCCGGTGGAGCGAGCAGTACTTC	CASSMRLRWSEQYF
TRBV9	TRBD1	NA	TRBJ1-4	TGTGCCAGCAGCGGGGCGGTGGAGGGGGCCGCGGGAAAACTGTTTTTT	CASSGAVEGAAGKLFF
TRBV6-5	NA	NA	TRBJ2-1	TGTGCCAGCAGTTACTGGGCATTCAATGAGCAGTTCTTC	CASSYWAFNEQFF
TRBV19	NA	NA	TRBJ2-7	TGTGCCAGTTGGCGAGGAACGGGGTACGAGCAGTACTTC	CASWRGTGYEQYF
TRBV27	NA	NA	TRBJ1-1	TGTGCCAGCGCCCTACAAGGGGGTGGCACTGAAGCTTTCTTT	CASALQGGGTEAFF
TRBV7-9	TRBD2	NA	TRBJ2-7	TGTGCCAGCAGCCCGGGACTAGCGGGAGTGGACGAGCAGTACTTC	CASSPGLAGVDEQYF
TRBV4-3	TRBD1	few	TRBJ1-1	TGCGCCAGCAGCCTGGGGGTAGGACAGGAGAAACGAACTGAAGCTTTCTTT	CASSLGVGQEKRTEAFF
TRBV6-4	NA	NA	TRBJ2-3	TGTGCCAGCAGTGACACGGACAGTGGGGACACAGATACGCAGTATTTT	CASSDTDSGDTDTQYF
TRBV5-6	NA	NA	TRBJ2-1	TGTGCCAGCAGCGCCCGCAATGAGCAGTTCTTC	CASSARNEQFF
TRBV27	TRBD2	NA	TRBJ2-7	TGTGCCAGCAGTTTAATCGCGGGGGGCTACGAGCAGTACTTC	CASSLIAGGYEQYF
TRBV6-5	NA	NA	TRBJ1-4	TGTGCCAGCAGATCCCTGGGAAATGAAAAACTGTTTTTT	CASRSLGNEKLFF
TRBV5-4	NA	NA	TRBJ2-7	TGTGCCAGCAGCCTAGAGTTTGGCGAGCAGTACTTC	CASSLEFGEQYF
TRBV6-1	TRBD2	once	TRBJ2-1	TGTGCCAGCAGTGAAATGAGCGGGGCACACTCCTACAATGAGCAGTTCTTC	CASSEMSGAHSYNEQFF
TRBV6-6	TRBD1	NA	TRBJ2-7	TGTGCCAGCAGTGACATGACAGGGTTCTCCTACGAGCAGTACTTC	CASSDMTGFSYEQYF
TRBV6-1	NA	few	TRBJ2-7	TGTGCCAGCAGAGCCCCCCACGAGCAGTACTTC	CASRAPHEQYF
TRBV27	TRBD1	NA	TRBJ1-5	TGTGCCAGCAGTGCCTACAGGGGGGGCAATCAGCCCCAGCATTTT	CASSAYRGGNQPQHF
TRBV6-4	TRBD2	once	TRBJ2-1	TGTGCCAGCAGTGACGGGACTAGCGGGAGTGAGCAGTTCTTC	CASSDGTSGSEQFF
TRBV19	NA	once	TRBJ2-7	TGTGCCAGTAGTAGCTCTACAGCTTACGAGCAGTACTTC	CASSSSTAYEQYF
TRBV7-2	NA	NA	TRBJ2-7	TGTGCCAGCAGCTTAGCCGGACCCTACGAGCAGTACTTC	CASSLAGPYEQYF
TRBV28	NA	NA	TRBJ1-2	TGTGCCAGCAGGCCCCCGACGTTCGTCTATGGCTACACCTTC	CASRPPTFVYGYTF
TRBV6-1	TRBD2	NA	TRBJ2-1	TGTGCCAGCAGTGGTATGACTAGCGGAGCCTACAATGAGCAGTTCTTC	CASSGMTSGAYNEQFF
TRBV4-3	TRBD1	NA	TRBJ1-1	TGCGCCAGCAGCCAAGATCCATGGACACAGGGGATTATTGAAGCTTTCTTT	CASSQDPWTQGIIEAFF
TRBV2	NA	once	TRBJ2-7	TGTGCCAGCAGTGGAGGGAGCGTCACCTACGAGCAGTACTTC	CASSGGSVTYEQYF
TRBV10-1	NA	NA	TRBJ2-3	TGCGCCAGCAGTGAAAGCCCCTCGGTGAGGTCCACAGATACGCAGTATTTT	CASSESPSVRSTDTQYF
TRBV19	NA	NA	TRBJ2-3	TGTGCCAGTAGTAAGGGCACAGATACGCAGTATTTT	CASSKGTDTQYF
TRBV2	NA	NA	TRBJ1-2	TGTGCCAGCTTACGGGGGGGCAACTATGGCTACACCTTC	CASLRGGNYGYTF
TRBV27	NA	NA	TRBJ2-5	TGTGCCAGCAGTTTCTTAGGGGGGGACCCACAAGAGACCCAGTACTTC	CASSFLGGDPQETQYF